This TCR beta chain came from a study of T cell repertoires in cytomegalovirus infection (dated by TCRdb to about 2019). About the study as a whole: The HLA type of each donor mattered for the analysis, because public TCR beta signatures pointed to carriage of CMV infection along with the matching HLA type. Findings and caveats that apply to the study as a whole: In both this cohort and an independent roughly 330-donor cohort, the cumulative frequency of public TCR beta family members distinguished carriers of CMV infection plus the relevant HLA type. The ex vivo response was dominated by HLA-C-restricted CMV-specific TCR beta clonotypes, and the single most frequent clonotype in two of eight donors was supplied by these HLA-C-restricted clonotypes.

Counted from cysteine to phenylalanine, this CDR3 has 13 amino acids. Only the CDR3 portion is preserved as DNA: 39 bases, with reading frame beginning at the first base. V loses 7 bases, J loses 2 bases, and the germline ends lie 12 bases apart. From a lookup of the germline V gene, CDR1 and CDR2 are MDHEN and SYDVKM. This clonotype was found a few times. The antigen it recognizes is unknown. Per-nucleotide qualities are absent, and no much larger clonotype sits a single base away. Sequencing was performed on an Illumina HiSeq 1500. The public reads were reanalyzed by TCRdb: fastp trimming at Q25, MiXCR alignment, in-frame beta chains only. Identical CDR3 proteins give one entry, which carries the most common genes and DNA. The sample table lists under 300,000 distinct CDR3 sequences, about a sixth of them with a count of one. The ten largest clones add up to approximately 44% of the sample.

This sequence originates from a human donor in good health (CMV status not recorded). Some clones in this sample may be carry-over from other donors' samples. The V gene is TRBV28 and the J gene is TRBJ2-7, with the D gene call left open. Material for sequencing was CD8+ T cells from PBMCs. The nucleotide sequence is given as TGTGCCAGCATAGGGAAAGAAACCTACGAGCAGTACTTC. Translated, this is CASIGKETYEQYF.